This entry is about one TCR beta chain. The CDR3 extends over 12 amino acids. Germline CDR1 SGHDN, CDR2 FVKESK. The ends were cut back, 1 base at V and 9 bases at J, with 7 bases in the middle. The data were taken from a study of T cell changes during pregnancy in multiple sclerosis. Profiling relied on immunoSEQ multiplex PCR, and the TCRdb table lists in-frame clones only, not all of them. The sample lists tens of thousands of clones; 90% to 95% were seen once. This rearrangement joins TRBV14 to TRBJ1-3; D call uncertain. The receptor was isolated from a female donor with multiple sclerosis, enrolled in a pregnancy study. The material sequenced was peripheral blood, taken in the third trimester of pregnancy. CDR3 region: CASSQATSTIYF. The DNA of the CDR3 is TGTGCCAGCAGCCAAGCTACGAGCACCATATATTTT.